This entry lists 4 T cell receptor beta chains sequenced from one sample in a study of cytomegalovirus exposure and HLA in healthy donors. Vbeta (60) and Jbeta (13) primers were used in the PCR. The data were produced by immunoSEQ multiplex PCR, yet TCRdb's version contains in-frame clones alone and is incomplete. Altogether over 150,000 clones are present, over 75% being singletons, with the ten largest covering approximately 2.2%. Sequenced: PBMCs. The receptors originated from a male donor in good health and CMV-seronegative.

The chain carries TRBV10-1 and TRBJ1-3; D possibly corresponds to TRBD1 (5 bases). V lost 5 bases, J lost 1 base, and 18 bases lay in between. This CDR3 has 17 residues. The germline V gene encodes CDR1 WNHNN and CDR2 SYGVQD (reference sequence). CDR3 loop: CASSIFPKGVSGNTIYF. The CDR3 DNA follows: TGCGCCAGCAGTATATTCCCAAAAGGGGTATCTGGAAACACCATATATTTT.

The chain joins TRBV15 to TRBJ2-7; D is unresolved. Trimming took off 0 bases at V and 2 bases at J, with 11 bases between the two ends. The CDR3 runs to 15 residues. The germline V gene has CDR1 LNHNV and CDR2 YYDKDF (reference sequence). This CDR3 is CATSREVVITYEQYF. The DNA of the CDR3 is TGTGCCACCAGCAGAGAGGTAGTCATTACCTACGAGCAGTACTTC.

The CDR3 loop is CASSQAGTVTYEQYF. The CDR3 region has the DNA TGCGCCAGCAGCCAAGCCGGGACAGTAACCTACGAGCAGTACTTC. The chain employs TRBV4-1 and TRBJ2-5; 7 nucleotides match TRBD1. The J call may not be correct, given that the DNA end is closer to TRBJ2-7. There are 15 residues in the CDR3. Germline loops: CDR1 MGHRA, CDR2 YSYEKL.

The rearrangement joins TRBV6-1 to TRBJ1-1; 8 bases are shared with TRBD1. This CDR3 contains 13 residues. Germline-derived CDR1 and CDR2 are MNHNS and SASEGT. The junction had 4 bases not matched to a gene; V was cut back by 6 bases and J by 4 bases. In nucleotides, the CDR3 is TGTGCCAGCAGGACAGGGGATTCCACTGAAGCTTTCTTT. Translating gives CASRTGDSTEAFF.